This T cell receptor beta chain was sequenced for a study of cytomegalovirus exposure and HLA in healthy donors. Both 60 Vbeta primers and 13 Jbeta primers went into the PCR. Clones were sequenced by immunoSEQ multiplex PCR, and TCRdb holds only the in-frame ones, with some missing. This table holds 150,000 to 200,000 clones, under 85% found once. Nominally healthy donors provided the samples, though records likely missed some immune exposures. Germline V CDR1 and CDR2: SGHVS, FQNEAQ. V lost 2 bases and J 6 bases, leaving 4 bases between the germline ends. CDR3 size: 12 residues. The source of this sequence is a human donor in good health. Sequencing input: PBMCs. The rearrangement links TRBV7-8 to TRBJ2-2; D is unresolved. DNA for the CDR3: TGTGCCAGCAGCTTACTAGCCGGGGAGCTGTTTTTT. This sequence encodes CASSLLAGELFF.